This T cell receptor beta chain originates from a study of T cell responses to AZD1222 COVID-19 vaccine. Study-wide results and limits: Among the donors, most were white British and more were female, and clonal diversity was possibly underestimated. An increase in Spike-specific TCR breadth and depth was observed after two AZD1222 doses. CD4 TCRs covered the whole spike, strongest at regions 160-218 and 743-854.

In regard to this clone: Its cognate antigen is unknown.

Germline CDR1 is ENHRY and CDR2 is SYGVKD. The CDR3 sequence is 14 residues long. Trimming left V 10 bases short and J 1 base short, with 17 bases between. Here immunoSEQ multiplex PCR was the method, and the copy in TCRdb shows in-frame clones only, minus some. The sample comprises over 110,000 clones, around 93% of which are singletons, and approximately 5% rests with the top ten. The sequencing used peripheral blood, collected on day 0 of AZD1222 vaccination. The chain recombines TRBV10-3 with TRBJ2-7; TRBD1 might be the D (6 bases). The clonotype was recovered from an adult in good health. The CDR3 nucleotides are TGTGCCAGCTGCCCACAGGGACCATCCTACGAGCAGTACTTC. It specifies CASCPQGPSYEQYF.